Sequencing of this T cell receptor (beta chain) was carried out in a study of blood T cell repertoires in COVID-19. Study details: Acute and convalescent COVID-19 specimens originated in the United States, Italy and Spain.

Original handling: Reference gene primer amplification gave estimated nucleated cell counts. Some clones are missing from TCRdb's copy, which holds only in-frame ones; the method was immunoSEQ multiplex PCR. V and J calls and clone size follow that table, whereas D and trimming were derived from the DNA. The table has tens of thousands of clones, roughly 89% seen once. The V segment lost 7 bases and the J segment 3 bases; nucleotides outside the gene matches: 4. The CDR3 is made up of 14 amino acids. Germline V lookup: CDR1 SNHLY, CDR2 FYNNEI. The sequence came from a man aged 70 or older with active or convalescent COVID-19. The rearrangement uses TRBV2 and TRBJ2-7; 12 bases agree with TRBD2. Sequenced material: peripheral blood. CDR3 loop: CASIWTSGVYEQYF. CDR3 in DNA: TGTGCCAGCATCTGGACTAGCGGGGTCTACGAGCAGTACTTC. Based on the CDR3 plus reference TRBV2 and TRBJ2-7, the full variable domain is EPEVTQTPSHQVTQMGQEVILRCVPISNHLYFYWYRQILGQKVEFLVSFYNNEISEKSEIFDDQFSVERPDGSNFTLKIRSTKLEDSAMYFCASIWTSGVYEQYFGPGTRLTVT.